The entry that follows covers one T cell receptor beta chain sequence. As yet, its antigen is unknown. Sample-barcoded 5' priming and a J-beta primer mix drove a second PCR of roughly 7 to 11 cycles. Via MiXCR, TCRdb re-called the 5' RACE reads, giving one row per CDR3 protein. The table lists 1.5 million to 1.8 million distinct CDR3 sequences, approximately 39% of them singletons. This sample is part of a study of blood T cells in healthy people across ages. V shed 4 bases and J shed 4 bases, with 19 bases lying between them. Germline V gene sequence: CDR1 SQVTM, CDR2 ANQGSEA. This CDR3 is 15 amino acids long. Each donor was a healthy Caucasian individual from Russia, aged about 6 to 95. Collection of 9.5 to 10 milliliters of peripheral blood was performed for each donor. Study observations and caveats: Significant beta diversity loss was already apparent by age roughly 40, declining roughly linearly.

This clonotype was sampled from a woman younger than 35 in good health. The specimen sequenced was blood. The genes are TRBV29-1 and TRBJ1-2; tentative D call: TRBD1 (5 bases). The CDR3: CSVGVGDGPTYGYTF. The CDR3 DNA reads as TGCAGCGTTGGGGTGGGGGACGGACCAACCTATGGCTACACCTTC.